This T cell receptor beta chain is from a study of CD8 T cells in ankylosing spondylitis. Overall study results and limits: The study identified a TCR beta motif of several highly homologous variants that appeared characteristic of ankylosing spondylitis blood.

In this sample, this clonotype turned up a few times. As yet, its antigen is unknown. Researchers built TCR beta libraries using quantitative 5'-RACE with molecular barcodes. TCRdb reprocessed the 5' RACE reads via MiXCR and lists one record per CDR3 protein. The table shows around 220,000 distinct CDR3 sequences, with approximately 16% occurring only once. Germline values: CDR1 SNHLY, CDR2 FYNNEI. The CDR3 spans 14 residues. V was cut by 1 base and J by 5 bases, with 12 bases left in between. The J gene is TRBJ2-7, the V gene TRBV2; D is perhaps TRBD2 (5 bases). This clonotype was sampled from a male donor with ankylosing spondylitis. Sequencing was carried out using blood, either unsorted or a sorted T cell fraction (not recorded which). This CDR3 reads CASSEVVGDNEQYF. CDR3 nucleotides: TGTGCCAGCAGTGAAGTGGTCGGGGATAACGAGCAGTACTTC.